Following are 22 T cell receptor beta chains from one sample sequenced in a study of T cell responses to AZD1222 COVID-19 vaccine. Sequenced by immunoSEQ multiplex PCR; TCRdb stores in-frame clones only, minus some. The sample consists of some 190,000 clones, over 90% of them appearing once. The sample in question was peripheral blood, obtained 28 days after the second AZD1222 dose. These TCRs come from an adult who received the AZD1222 COVID-19 vaccine.

The genes are TRBV20-1 and TRBJ1-1; D ambiguous. The V gene lost 0 bases and the J gene lost 10 bases, with 9 bases spanning the gap. The germline V gene has CDR1 DFQATT and CDR2 SNEGSKA (reference sequence). This CDR3 contains 11 residues. In DNA, the CDR3 is TGCAGTGCTAGAGAAAGTAGAGGAGCTTTCTTT. Translated, it gives CSARESRGAFF.

CDR3: CASSYWQGETQYF. The CDR3 DNA sequence: TGTGCCAGCAGTTACTGGCAGGGAGAGACCCAGTACTTC. The V call is TRBV6-5, the J call TRBJ2-5; possibly TRBD1 for D (5 bases). Per the germline V gene, CDR1 is MNHEY and CDR2 is SVGAGI. The CDR3 is 13 residues long. With 1 base removed from V and 4 bases from J, the gap between germline ends came to 7 bases.

The chain joins TRBV9 to TRBJ2-1; 8 nucleotides agree with TRBD2. This CDR3 is built from 17 residues. Per the germline V gene, CDR1 is SGDLS and CDR2 is YYNGEE. V shed 0 bases, J shed 6 bases, and the junction held 11 bases outside the gene matches. This CDR3 is CASSVEIRGGVSNEQFF. CDR3 in DNA: TGTGCCAGCAGCGTAGAGATCCGGGGGGGAGTGAGCAATGAGCAGTTCTTC.

The chain employs TRBV6-5 and TRBJ2-1; D is tentatively TRBD1 or TRBD2 (5 bases each). Germline V gene data show CDR1 as MNHEY and CDR2 as SVGAGI. V shed 0 bases and J shed 5 bases, with 11 bases lying between them. There are 15 residues in the CDR3. The CDR3 is CASSYSRQRHNEQFF. The CDR3 DNA reads as TGTGCCAGCAGTTACTCGAGACAGCGGCACAATGAGCAGTTCTTC.

This rearrangement joins TRBV10-3 to TRBJ1-1, with D perhaps TRBD1 (6 bases). V was trimmed by 4 bases and J by 5 bases, leaving 17 bases between them. CDR3 length: 15 amino acids. Germline V gives CDR1 ENHRY, CDR2 SYGVKD. CDR3 coding DNA: TGTGCCATCAGTGGATTTACAGGGCTGGGGACTGAAGCTTTCTTT. It encodes CAISGFTGLGTEAFF.

This chain joins TRBV12-3 or TRBV12-4 and TRBJ1-1; D call uncertain. This CDR3 is 12 amino acids long. Trimming removed 5 bases at V and 1 base at J, with 5 bases between. The CDR3 here is CASSPGNTEAFF. CDR3 in DNA: TGTGCCAGCAGTCCGGGGAACACTGAAGCTTTCTTT.

The chain joins TRBV25-1 to TRBJ2-7; 9 bases line up with TRBD1. The CDR3 is 15 amino acids. Germline CDR1 MGHDK, CDR2 SYGVNS. The ends lost 6 bases at V and 7 bases at J; junction bases unmatched: 13. CDR3 DNA sequence: TGTGCCAGCAGCCTCCCGGGACAGGGTATGAGGGAGCAGTACTTC. Protein sequence: CASSLPGQGMREQYF.

On this clone itself: The sample holds other DNA sequences that translate to the same CDR3. The CDR3 DNA follows: TGTGCCAGCAGCTCAACCGGGACAGGGTTTTCACCCCTCCACTTT. Translating it yields CASSSTGTGFSPLHF. The J gene is TRBJ1-6, the V gene TRBV7-9; the match to TRBD1 covers 9 bases. The length of the CDR3 is 15 residues. In germline, CDR1 is SEHNR, CDR2 FQNEAQ (reference sequence). Trimming cost V 4 bases and J 9 bases; bases outside gene matches: 7. Full variable domain (remainder filled in from reference TRBV7-9 and TRBJ1-6): DTGVSQNPRHKITKRGQNVTFRCDPISEHNRLYWYRQTLGQGPEFLTYFQNEAQLEKSRLLSDRFSAERPKGSFSTLEIQRTEQGDSAMYLCASSSTGTGFSPLHFGNGTRLTVT.

V usage is TRBV10-3 and J usage is TRBJ2-7; D gene unclear. CDR1 is ENHRY, CDR2 SYGVKD, per germline. This CDR3 is built from 11 residues. The ends were cut back, 6 bases at V and 0 bases at J, with 3 bases in the middle. The CDR3 coding sequence is TGTGCCATCAGGAGCTCCTACGAGCAGTACTTC. It yields the protein CAIRSSYEQYF.

The V and J genes are TRBV19 and TRBJ2-5; the match to TRBD1 covers 7 bases. The CDR3 is made up of 15 amino acids. Trimming removed 5 bases from V and 4 bases from J; junction bases left unmatched: 10. Germline CDR1 and CDR2: LNHDA and SQIVND (reference sequence). CDR3 residues: CASSQTPGQIETQYF. The CDR3 bases are TGTGCCAGTAGTCAAACTCCGGGACAGATAGAGACCCAGTACTTC.

This chain joins TRBV5-1 and TRBJ2-6; 8 nucleotides match TRBD1. The V gene's germline CDR1 is SGHRS and CDR2 YFSETQ. The CDR3 loop spans 15 amino acids. V gave up 2 bases and J gave up 2 bases; unmatched junction bases: 0. In DNA, the CDR3 is TGCGCCAGCAGCTTACAGGGGGCTGGGGCCAACGTCCTGACTTTC. Protein: CASSLQGAGANVLTF. The full variable domain, completed using reference TRBV5-1 and TRBJ2-6, is KAGVTQTPRYLIKTRGQQVTLSCSPISGHRSVSWYQQTPGQGLQFLFEYFSETQRNKGNFPGRFSGRQFSNSRSEMNVSTLELGDSALYLCASSLQGAGANVLTFGAGSRLTVL.

In DNA, the CDR3 is TGTGCCAGCAGCCAGGGGTTTCTCACTGAAGCTTTCTTT. The encoded protein is CASSQGFLTEAFF. V gene TRBV7-3 combines with J gene TRBJ1-1, with D tentatively TRBD1 (6 bases). The CDR3 has 13 amino acids. CDR1 SGHTA and CDR2 FQGTGA come from the germline V gene. V was cut by 5 bases and J by 4 bases, with 11 bases left in between.

The V gene is TRBV7-9, the J gene TRBJ1-4, with TRBD1 matching 7 bases. Germline V gene data show CDR1 as SEHNR and CDR2 as FQNEAQ (reference sequence). V lost 1 base, J lost 3 bases, and 5 bases stayed unmatched. The CDR3 spans 16 residues. The chain's CDR3 is CASSLVRGLSNEKLFF. The CDR3 DNA reads TGTGCCAGCAGCTTAGTGAGGGGGCTTTCTAATGAAAAACTGTTTTTT. Combining the CDR3 with reference TRBV7-9 and TRBJ1-4 gives the whole variable domain DTGVSQNPRHKITKRGQNVTFRCDPISEHNRLYWYRQTLGQGPEFLTYFQNEAQLEKSRLLSDRFSAERPKGSFSTLEIQRTEQGDSAMYLCASSLVRGLSNEKLFFGSGTQLSVL.

This chain uses TRBV2 with TRBJ1-4; D not resolved. V shed 4 bases and J shed 8 bases, with 8 bases lying between them. Germline V gives CDR1 SNHLY, CDR2 FYNNEI. The CDR3 extends over 12 amino acids. CDR3 nucleotides: TGTGCCAGCAGTGGAGTCTCCGAAAAACTGTTTTTT. This translates into CASSGVSEKLFF.

This chain uses TRBV19 with TRBJ1-2; weak D call: TRBD1 (5 bases). V gave up 8 bases and J gave up 2 bases, with 9 bases separating them. Germline V lookup: CDR1 LNHDA, CDR2 SQIVND (reference sequence). There are 12 residues in the CDR3. For the CDR3, the DNA is TGTGCCAGTGGGGGGGTGAACTATGGCTACACCTTC. Translated: CASGGVNYGYTF.

This clone was counted once. The chain carries TRBV18 and TRBJ1-3, with 9 nucleotides matching TRBD1. This CDR3 is 17 amino acids long. Per germline, CDR1 KGHSH and CDR2 LQKENI. After removal of 5 bases from V and 0 bases from J, the junction contained 8 bases not matched to a gene. CDR3: CASSATGGFFSGNTIYF. In DNA, the CDR3 is TGTGCCAGCTCAGCTACAGGGGGCTTTTTCTCTGGAAACACCATATATTTT.

The CDR3 here is CASSQLIGRNYGYTF. DNA for the CDR3: TGCGCCAGCAGCCAATTAATAGGACGGAACTATGGCTACACCTTC. This sequence joins TRBV4-1 and TRBJ1-2, with D hard to call. Between the trimmed V and J ends, which lost 2 bases and 2 bases, there was a span of 12 bases. This CDR3 has 15 amino acids. Looked up from germline, CDR1 is MGHRA and CDR2 is YSYEKL.

CDR3 bases: TGTGCCAGCAGCTTAACGGGGACAGCGGGTGGCTACACCTTC. Translation: CASSLTGTAGGYTF. The chain combines TRBV7-3 with TRBJ1-2; TRBD1 matches at 7 bases. Losses at the gene ends were 0 bases for V and 7 bases for J; bases not matched to a gene: 5. Germline V lookup: CDR1 SGHTA, CDR2 FQGTGA. CDR3 size: 14 residues.

The genes are TRBV10-3 and TRBJ2-5; TRBD1 matches 8 bases. Germline V gene lookup returns CDR1 ENHRY and CDR2 SYGVKD. V gave up 2 bases and J gave up 4 bases; unmatched junction bases: 3. The CDR3 has 14 residues. CDR3 loop: CAISETGGLETQYF. Written as DNA, the CDR3 is TGTGCCATCAGTGAGACAGGGGGATTAGAGACCCAGTACTTC.

V gene TRBV5-1 combines with J gene TRBJ2-3, with D perhaps TRBD2 (7 bases). The CDR3 runs 14 residues. The germline V gene has CDR1 SGHRS and CDR2 YFSETQ. Trimming took off 6 bases at V and 6 bases at J, with 17 bases between the two ends. The CDR3 nucleotides are TGCGCCAGCAAGGAGGGGGGGGCCATCGATACGCAGTATTTT. Protein product: CASKEGGAIDTQYF.

The chain combines TRBV3-1 (or the pseudogene TRBV3-2) with TRBJ2-5; 7 bases are shared with TRBD1. This CDR3 is 12 amino acids long. J gave up 13 bases and V 4 bases, and 9 bases lay outside the gene matches. Germline lookup yields CDR1 LGHDT and CDR2 YNNKEL (reference sequence). CDR3 in amino acids: CASSLTQTGPYF. For the CDR3, the DNA is TGTGCCAGCAGCCTCACCCAGACAGGGCCGTACTTC.

In its sample, this clone was seen once. CDR3 nucleotide sequence: TGTGCCAGTAGTAGGAAGACCTACAATGAGCAGTTCTTC. It translates to CASSRKTYNEQFF. The V gene is TRBV19, the J gene TRBJ2-1; D unclear. Germline V CDR1 and CDR2: LNHDA, SQIVND (reference sequence). The CDR3 sequence is 13 residues long. V lost 4 bases and J 2 bases, leaving 6 bases between the germline ends.